These 29 T cell receptor beta chains were sequenced from one sample in a study of OX40 agonist ivuxolimab in advanced cancers. The protocol was immunoSEQ multiplex PCR, while the TCRdb copy is restricted to in-frame clones and leaves out a portion. Among 45,000 to 65,000 clones listed, over 70% were seen once. The source material was CD4+ or CD8+ T cells sorted from blood, sampled in a trial of the OX40 agonist ivuxolimab. Receptor source: an adult with an advanced solid tumor such as melanoma, head and neck, liver or kidney cancer.

The genes are TRBV14 and TRBJ2-7, with TRBD1 identical over 9 bases. V lost 1 base to trimming and J lost 3 bases; unmatched junction nucleotides: 1. This CDR3 is 14 amino acids long. Germline-derived CDR1 and CDR2 are SGHDN and FVKESK. The CDR3 nucleotides are TGTGCCAGCAGCCAAGGGGACAGGGTCTACGAGCAGTACTTC. This codes for CASSQGDRVYEQYF.

This clone was seen only a few times. This sample includes further DNA sequences coding for the same CDR3. The CDR3: CASSLRGTEAFF. The DNA of the CDR3 is TGTGCCAGCAGCTTGCGAGGCACTGAAGCTTTCTTT. The chain employs TRBV5-6 and TRBJ1-1, with D unclear. The V end was cut by 1 base, the J end by 4 bases, with 5 bases between. The germline V gene has CDR1 SGHDT and CDR2 YYEEEE. The CDR3 totals 12 residues.

This chain uses TRBV11-2 with TRBJ2-1; 9 positions agree with TRBD2. The CDR3 is 14 residues long. Germline V gives CDR1 SGHAT, CDR2 FQNNGV. The junction had 6 bases not matched to a gene; V was cut back by 1 base and J by 11 bases. CDR3 in amino acids: CASSLVIAGVKQFF. As DNA, the CDR3 is TGTGCCAGCAGCTTAGTGATAGCGGGGGTTAAGCAGTTCTTC.

The CDR3 spells CASSPLGQGSHNEQFF. The CDR3 nucleotides read TGTGCCAGCTCACCCCTGGGACAGGGGAGTCACAATGAGCAGTTCTTC. The chain joins TRBV18 to TRBJ2-1; 10 nucleotides line up with TRBD1. The CDR3 extends over 16 amino acids. Looked up from germline, CDR1 is KGHSH and CDR2 is LQKENI. Unmatched junction bases numbered 7, after V lost 3 bases and J lost 5 bases.

The chain carries TRBV7-9 and TRBJ2-1, with a weak D call TRBD2 (7 bases). This CDR3 region has 14 residues. Germline-derived CDR1 and CDR2 are SEHNR and FQNEAQ (reference sequence). V lost 0 bases and J 8 bases, leaving 11 bases between the germline ends. CDR3 region: CASSLASGGDEQFF. CDR3 bases: TGTGCCAGCAGCTTAGCCTCGGGGGGCGATGAGCAGTTCTTC.

The chain combines TRBV9 with TRBJ2-2, with D maybe TRBD1 (6 bases). CDR3 length equals 14 residues. Germline CDR1 is SGDLS and CDR2 is YYNGEE. The V end lost 3 bases, the J end lost 1 base, and 7 bases lay between the germline ends. The CDR3 loop reads CASSGQVNTGELFF. CDR3 sequence (DNA): TGTGCCAGCAGCGGACAGGTGAACACCGGGGAGCTGTTTTTT.

This clone appeared a few times. The V call is TRBV10-3, the J call TRBJ2-5, with 9 bases lining up with TRBD1. Trimming cost V 8 bases and J 2 bases; bases outside gene matches: 9. This CDR3 contains 15 residues. CDR1 and CDR2 (germline): ENHRY, SYGVKD. The CDR3 protein is CAIGGGDREQETQYF. CDR3 DNA sequence: TGTGCCATCGGGGGTGGGGACAGGGAACAAGAGACCCAGTACTTC.

The table lists this clone with a count of one. The rearrangement uses TRBV6-6 and TRBJ1-1; D may be TRBD1 (6 bases). Trimming took off 7 bases at V and 0 bases at J, with 12 bases between the two ends. Germline values: CDR1 MNHNY, CDR2 SVGAGI (reference sequence). This CDR3 is 14 amino acids long. The chain's CDR3 is CASKQGILNTEAFF. The CDR3 DNA sequence: TGTGCCAGCAAACAGGGTATTTTGAACACTGAAGCTTTCTTT.

The rearrangement joins TRBV6-5 to TRBJ2-5; D remains unclear. V was pared by 5 bases and J by 7 bases, with 14 bases between. This CDR3 has 13 residues. Looked up from germline, CDR1 is MNHEY and CDR2 is SVGAGI. In DNA form, the CDR3 reads TGTGCCAGCAGTGGAGCAGGCTCAAGGACCCAGTACTTC. This sequence encodes CASSGAGSRTQYF.

A few counts support this clone. V usage is TRBV29-1 and J usage is TRBJ2-2; no firm D call. CDR1 and CDR2 (germline): SQVTM, ANQGSEA. The CDR3 is 11 residues long. Trimming left V 5 bases short and J 6 bases short, with 7 bases between. The CDR3 DNA follows: TGCAGCGTTCGTAATTCCGGGGAGCTGTTTTTT. Translating it yields CSVRNSGELFF.

The chain combines TRBV7-9 with TRBJ2-3, with D unresolved. Germline values: CDR1 SEHNR, CDR2 FQNEAQ (reference sequence). The V gene lost 3 bases and the J gene lost 5 bases, with 9 bases spanning the gap. The CDR3 is 13 amino acids. The chain's CDR3 is CASSFAQGDTQYF. The CDR3, as DNA: TGTGCCAGCAGCTTCGCCCAAGGAGATACGCAGTATTTT.

This rearrangement joins TRBV11-2 to TRBJ1-2; possible D gene TRBD1, 6 bases. The CDR3 is 13 residues long. Germline lookup yields CDR1 SGHAT and CDR2 FQNNGV. The V gene lost 4 bases and the J gene lost 5 bases, with 11 bases spanning the gap. CDR3 protein: CASSSSGAYGYTF. CDR3 in DNA: TGTGCCAGCAGCTCCTCAGGGGCTTATGGCTACACCTTC.

The CDR3 DNA follows: TGCGCCAGCAGCTTGGCCGAGGGACTGACCTACGAGCAGTACTTC. This translates into CASSLAEGLTYEQYF. V and J are TRBV5-1 and TRBJ2-7; tentative D call: TRBD2 (6 bases). V was pared by 0 bases and J by 2 bases, with 12 bases between. CDR3 length: 15 amino acids. Germline assignment: CDR1 SGHRS and CDR2 YFSETQ. Drawing the rest from reference TRBV5-1 and TRBJ2-7, the complete variable domain is KAGVTQTPRYLIKTRGQQVTLSCSPISGHRSVSWYQQTPGQGLQFLFEYFSETQRNKGNFPGRFSGRQFSNSRSEMNVSTLELGDSALYLCASSLAEGLTYEQYFGPGTRLTVT.

The V and J genes are TRBV19 and TRBJ1-6; no reliable D call. CDR3 length: 13 residues. Germline V gene sequence: CDR1 LNHDA, CDR2 SQIVND (reference sequence). V was clipped by 10 bases and J by 2 bases, with 9 bases between them. The CDR3 loop is CATGDPYNSPLHF. The CDR3, as DNA: TGTGCCACAGGCGACCCCTATAATTCACCCCTCCACTTT.

Concerning this clone: Germline is not matched at one junction end, which may reflect a read error. The chain couples TRBV7-2 to TRBJ1-3; no clear D. This CDR3 is built from 15 residues. Germline-derived CDR1 and CDR2 are SGHTA and FQGNSA. The CDR3 bases are TGTGCCAGCAGCCTAGCGGCGACCGCTGGAAACACCATATATTTT. Translation: CASSLAATAGNTIYF.

The V gene is TRBV5-1, the J gene TRBJ2-1; 14 bases match TRBD2. CDR3 length: 16 amino acids. V lost 3 bases, J lost 8 bases, and 7 bases stayed unmatched. Germline CDR1 is SGHRS and CDR2 is YFSETQ. CDR3 in DNA: TGCGCCAGCAGCTATCAGACTAGCGGGGGGGCGTATGAGCAGTTCTTC. Residues: CASSYQTSGGAYEQFF.

The rearrangement uses TRBV19 and TRBJ2-7; perhaps TRBD2 as D (5 bases). The CDR3 totals 13 residues. The V end was cut by 4 bases, the J end by 6 bases, with 13 bases between. The germline CDR1 and CDR2 sequences are LNHDA and SQIVND (reference sequence). CDR3 loop: CASSTTAVGEQYV. DNA for the CDR3: TGTGCCAGTAGTACCACAGCGGTAGGCGAGCAGTACGTC.

In its sample, this clone was seen once. The V gene is TRBV6-6, the J gene TRBJ2-1, with D possibly called TRBD1 or TRBD2 (6 bases each). CDR3 size: 15 residues. V lost 6 bases and J lost 10, with 22 bases in between. CDR1 and CDR2 from the germline V gene are MNHNY and SVGAGI (reference sequence). CDR3 loop: CASRKGGTRGGEQFF. CDR3 sequence (DNA): TGTGCCAGCAGGAAAGGGGGGACTCGAGGAGGAGAGCAGTTCTTC.

The chain joins TRBV7-8 to TRBJ1-2; tentative D call: TRBD1 (5 bases). Germline assignment: CDR1 SGHVS and CDR2 FQNEAQ. This CDR3 region has 14 residues. Trimming took off 5 bases at V and 2 bases at J, with 12 bases between the two ends. The CDR3 DNA follows: TGTGCCAGCAGCCCCAGGGAGGGGAACTATGGCTACACCTTC. Amino acids: CASSPREGNYGYTF.

The chain has TRBV6-5 and TRBJ2-1; 11 nucleotides agree with TRBD1. The CDR3 consists of 15 residues. Germline V CDR1 and CDR2: MNHEY, SVGAGI. J was trimmed by 7 bases and V by 6 bases; bases with no gene match: 8. The CDR3 DNA is TGTGCCAGCAGGCGCGGGACAGGGGGGAAGAATGAGCAGTTCTTC. This gives the protein CASRRGTGGKNEQFF.

This clone came up once. The genes are TRBV7-7 and TRBJ1-1; possible D gene TRBD1, 5 bases. Trimming took off 5 bases at V and 4 bases at J, with 17 bases between the two ends. Germline loops: CDR1 SSHAT, CDR2 FNYEAQ (reference sequence). CDR3 size: 15 residues. The CDR3 sequence is CASSPLGRVGTEAFF. As DNA, the CDR3 is TGTGCCAGCAGCCCCCTGGGCAGGGTTGGCACTGAAGCTTTCTTT.

The chain has TRBV9 and TRBJ1-1; TRBD1 matches 8 bases. Trimming at V came to 4 bases and at J to 0 bases, leaving 14 bases not matched to a gene. Germline CDR1 SGDLS, CDR2 YYNGEE. CDR3 size: 18 residues. The CDR3 DNA sequence: TGTGCCAGCAGCCCAGGACAGGGAGGGGGCATGGTGAACACTGAAGCTTTCTTT. The encoded protein is CASSPGQGGGMVNTEAFF.

The rearrangement uses TRBV2 and TRBJ1-2; tentative D call: TRBD1 (5 bases). Trimming cost V 6 bases and J 7 bases, with 15 bases left between them. There are 13 residues in the CDR3. The germline CDR1 and CDR2 sequences are SNHLY and FYNNEI. CDR3 sequence: CASRDTWTGGYTF. CDR3 nucleotides: TGTGCCAGCAGGGACACCTGGACGGGTGGCTACACCTTC.

The rearrangement links TRBV30 to TRBJ1-1; perhaps TRBD1 as D (5 bases). Looked up from germline, CDR1 is GTSNPN and CDR2 is SVGIG (reference sequence). Trimming stripped 1 base from V and 1 base from J, with 10 bases between. The CDR3 contains 14 residues. Here the CDR3 reads CAWSAQGPNTEAFF. CDR3 in DNA: TGTGCCTGGAGTGCCCAGGGTCCGAACACTGAAGCTTTCTTT.

The chain recombines TRBV4-2 with TRBJ1-4; D gene uncertain. V was cut by 0 bases and J by 4 bases, with 6 bases left in between. The length of the CDR3 is 14 residues. Germline CDR1 is LGHNA and CDR2 is YNFKEQ. The CDR3 loop reads CASSQEYLNEKLFF. Here the CDR3 DNA reads TGTGCCAGCAGCCAAGAATACCTTAATGAAAAACTGTTTTTT.

CDR3 DNA sequence: TGTGCCAGCAGTTCCACCCACGAGGACCAGCCCCAGCATTTT. Translating gives CASSSTHEDQPQHF. The chain carries TRBV6-5 and TRBJ1-5, with D uncertain. The CDR3 totals 14 residues. Trimming removed 4 bases at V and 7 bases at J, with 14 bases between. Germline assignment: CDR1 MNHEY and CDR2 SVGAGI.

The rearrangement uses TRBV6-1 and TRBJ1-1; TRBD1 matches at 9 bases. With V trimmed by 10 bases and J by 8 bases, 5 bases remained unmatched. The germline V gene encodes CDR1 MNHNS and CDR2 SASEGT. The length of the CDR3 is 11 residues. The CDR3: CATLGTGEAFF. The CDR3 nucleotides are TGTGCCACCCTAGGGACAGGGGAAGCTTTCTTT.

The genes are TRBV5-4 and TRBJ1-1; D uncertain. V lost 0 bases and J lost 1, with 7 bases in between. CDR3 length equals 14 residues. Germline loops: CDR1 SGHNT, CDR2 YYREEE (reference sequence). The CDR3 sequence: CASSLARRNTEAFF. For the CDR3, the DNA is TGTGCCAGCAGCTTGGCCAGGAGGAACACTGAAGCTTTCTTT.

The chain has TRBV5-1 and TRBJ1-2, with no clear D. The CDR3 is made up of 15 amino acids. V was trimmed by 0 bases and J by 3 bases, leaving 12 bases between them. The germline V gene encodes CDR1 SGHRS and CDR2 YFSETQ. CDR3 loop: CASSLAPSIDYGYTF. The CDR3 DNA reads TGCGCCAGCAGCTTGGCGCCTTCTATCGACTATGGCTACACCTTC.